The rows below give T cell receptor beta chains drawn from one sample of a study of cytomegalovirus exposure and HLA in healthy donors. Repertoires were generated with immunoSEQ multiplex PCR, while TCRdb's copy carries only in-frame clones and drops some. The sample lists about 150,000 clones; 65% to 80% were seen once. The specimen was PBMCs. All receptors derive from a male donor in good health and CMV-seronegative. Both conserved end residues are part of each CDR3. A D gene is named only where the DNA matches it firmly. The size field is filled for only some rows; it gives once, few, many or a size class.

D	V	J	size	length	DNA	CDR3
-	TRBV28	TRBJ1-1	once	13	TGTGCCAGCAGCATAGGACGGACAAAAGAAGCTTTCTTT	CASSIGRTKEAFF
TRBD1	TRBV19	TRBJ1-2	-	14	TGTGCCAGTAGTATAGCCCCTTACAGGGGCGGCTACACCTTC	CASSIAPYRGGYTF
-	TRBV28	TRBJ2-2	-	14	TGTGCCAGCAGACAAAAAGGGAGAACCGGGGAGCTGTTTTTT	CASRQKGRTGELFF
-	TRBV27	TRBJ2-6	-	17	TGTGCCAGCAGTTTTCAGTACAGGGACTCTGGGGCCAACGTCCTGACTTTC	CASSFQYRDSGANVLTF
TRBD1	TRBV27	TRBJ2-1	-	15	TGTGCCAGCAGTTCCAAGGCAGGGGGCTTCTATGAGCAGTTCTTC	CASSSKAGGFYEQFF
TRBD1	TRBV28	TRBJ2-7	-	15	TGTGCCAGCAGTCTACGAGGGACAGGGAGCAACGAGCAGTACTTC	CASSLRGTGSNEQYF
TRBD1	TRBV15	TRBJ2-7	-	18	TGTGCCACCAGCAGAGATGCCGTGACAGGGGCCATCGCCTACGAGCAGTACTTC	CATSRDAVTGAIAYEQYF
TRBD1	TRBV7-3	TRBJ1-2	-	13	TGTGCCAGCAGCCTAGGGACAGGGAAAGGCTACACCTTC	CASSLGTGKGYTF
TRBD2	TRBV27	TRBJ2-1	few	17	TGTGCCAGCAGCTGGGCTGTGGGCGGGAGTTCTGGCAATGAGCAGTTCTTC	CASSWAVGGSSGNEQFF
TRBD1	TRBV9	TRBJ1-6	-	15	TGTGCCAGCAGCGTAGTAGGGGACAGTAATTCACCCCTCCACTTT	CASSVVGDSNSPLHF
TRBD1	TRBV19	TRBJ1-5	-	14	TGTGCCAGTAGTCCCTTAGGGGGCCCTCAGCCCCAGCATTTT	CASSPLGGPQPQHF
-	TRBV4-1	TRBJ1-5	-	14	TGCGCCAGCAGCCAAGAGTCACTTCGTCAGCCCCAGCATTTT	CASSQESLRQPQHF
TRBD1	TRBV28	TRBJ1-3	-	15	TGTGCCAGCAGTCCGGGACAGGGCTCTGGAAACACCATATATTTT	CASSPGQGSGNTIYF
TRBD1	TRBV7-9	TRBJ1-2	-	15	TGTGCCAGCAGCTTAGTCGGCAGGGGGCAGGAGGGCTACACCTTC	CASSLVGRGQEGYTF
TRBD1	TRBV6-1	TRBJ2-3	few	15	TGTGCCAGCAGGTCCCTGGGACAGCTCACAGATACGCAGTATTTT	CASRSLGQLTDTQYF
-	TRBV5-6	TRBJ1-4	-	13	TGTGCCAGCAGCTTGTACAGTAATGAAAAACTGTTTTTT	CASSLYSNEKLFF
-	TRBV28	TRBJ1-4	-	16	TGTGCCAGCAGTTCCGGGACTACCTTCCCCAATGAAAAACTGTTTTTT	CASSSGTTFPNEKLFF
-	TRBV7-8	TRBJ2-1	few	14	TGTGCCAGCAGCGGAGACACAGGATACAATGAGCAGTTCTTC	CASSGDTGYNEQFF
-	TRBV30	TRBJ1-1	-	12	TGTGCCTGGAAGAGGAGGAACACTGAAGCTTTCTTT	CAWKRRNTEAFF
TRBD1	TRBV5-6	TRBJ2-7	-	13	TGTGCCAGCAGTTGGACAGGGGCCTACGAGCAGTACTTC	CASSWTGAYEQYF
TRBD2	TRBV29-1	TRBJ2-3	-	14	TGCAGCGTCCGGGGACTAGCCCTCACAGATACGCAGTATTTT	CSVRGLALTDTQYF
TRBD2	TRBV7-9	TRBJ2-3	-	14	TGTGCCAGCAGCTTACGGGGGGGACCTGATACGCAGTATTTT	CASSLRGGPDTQYF
-	TRBV27	TRBJ1-6	-	15	TGTGCCAGCAGTTTAACGGTGGGCTCAAATTCACCCCTCCACTTT	CASSLTVGSNSPLHF
TRBD1	TRBV6-1	TRBJ2-3	-	19	TGTGCCAGCAGTGTGGACCGGAACAGGGGTTCTTCTAGCACAGATACGCAGTATTTT	CASSVDRNRGSSSTDTQYF
TRBD2	TRBV30	TRBJ2-5	once	15	TGTGCCTGGAGTGTCGGGGGAGGGCCGGGAGAGACCCAGTACTTC	CAWSVGGGPGETQYF
-	TRBV7-3	TRBJ2-3	-	14	TGTGCCAGCAGCTTCTGGGGAGTCACAGATACGCAGTATTTT	CASSFWGVTDTQYF
TRBD1	TRBV28	TRBJ2-7	-	12	TGTGCCAGTGGGACAGGGCCCTACGAGCAGTACTTC	CASGTGPYEQYF
-	TRBV27	TRBJ1-5	-	16	TGTGCCAGCAGTTTGGTGTCCCCCGAAGCCAATCAGCCCCAGCATTTT	CASSLVSPEANQPQHF
-	TRBV14	TRBJ1-2	-	15	TGTGCCAGCAGCCACATACATCTGACTAACTATGGCTACACCTTC	CASSHIHLTNYGYTF
-	TRBV7-8	TRBJ1-3	-	16	TGTGCCAGCAGCGCCCCGGGGGGGGCGCTTATAAACACCATATATTTT	CASSAPGGALINTIYF
TRBD1	TRBV5-6	TRBJ1-4	-	17	TGTGCCAGCAGCCCATGGACAGGGGAGACGACTAATGAAAAACTGTTTTTT	CASSPWTGETTNEKLFF
-	TRBV5-4	TRBJ2-7	-	15	TGTGCCAGCAGCCCAATGGGGCGCGGCGGCTACGAGCAGTACTTC	CASSPMGRGGYEQYF
TRBD2	TRBV29-1	TRBJ2-6	-	18	TGCAGCGTTGACGACTACCTAGCGGGAGGTTCTGGGGCCAACGTCCTGACTTTC	CSVDDYLAGGSGANVLTF
TRBD2	TRBV28	TRBJ2-5	-	16	TGTGCCAGCAGTTTCGGCGGGGGGGCTTATAGAGAGACCCAGTACTTC	CASSFGGGAYRETQYF
-	TRBV7-8	TRBJ2-7	-	15	TGTGCCAGCAGCGCTACACCCATCAGGGGTTACGAGCAGTACTTC	CASSATPIRGYEQYF
-	TRBV21-1	TRBJ2-3	-	24	TGTGCCAGCAGCAAAGCTCGGGGCCATTTAGGTTTAGCGGGAAACTCGCCGCACCTAGATACGCAGTATTTT	CASSKARGHLGLAGNSPHLDTQYF
TRBD2	TRBV7-3	TRBJ2-1	-	15	TGTGCCAGCAGCCTAAGCGGGGGGGCTTACAATGAGCAGTTCTTC	CASSLSGGAYNEQFF
-	TRBV2	TRBJ1-3	once	14	TGTGCCGGAGCAACAGGGTATAATAGAAACACCATATATTTT	CAGATGYNRNTIYF
-	TRBV5-4	TRBJ2-7	-	9	TGTGCCAGCAGCCCAGGGGTCCTCTTC	CASSPGVLF
-	TRBV7-9	TRBJ1-5	-	15	TGTGCCAGCAGCCCTGGGGGGGCTGATTGGCAGCCCCAGCATTTT	CASSPGGADWQPQHF
-	TRBV7-7	TRBJ2-2	-	14	TGTGCTAGCAGCTTAGCGGAGGTTTCGGGGGAGCTGTTTTTT	CASSLAEVSGELFF